One sample yielded the 29 T cell receptor beta chains listed below, sequenced in a study of T-cell memory formation after mild COVID-19. Using its own MiXCR run on the 5' RACE reads, TCRdb lists one record per CDR3 protein. This sample carries about half a million distinct CDR3 sequences, roughly 20% of them seen once, and the ten largest clones take 12%. The sequenced material came from PBMCs or a T cell subset sorted from them (not recorded which). All receptors derive from an adult woman who had mild COVID-19 (a few samples of this study predate the infection). Cell type and time point are not known.

This clonotype was observed a few times. V gene TRBV18 combines with J gene TRBJ2-5; tentatively, D is TRBD2 (7 bases). CDR1 is KGHSH and CDR2 is LQKENI in the germline V gene. V gave up 0 bases and J gave up 4 bases, with 9 bases separating them. The CDR3 loop spans 14 amino acids. The chain's CDR3 is CASSPPGGPETQYF. The CDR3 bases are TGTGCCAGCTCACCACCGGGGGGGCCAGAGACCCAGTACTTC. The variable domain in full, completed from reference TRBV18 and TRBJ2-5, reads NAGVMQNPRHLVRRRGQEARLRCSPMKGHSHVYWYRQLPEEGLKFMVYLQKENIIDESGMPKERFSAEFPKEGPSILRIQQVVRGDSAAYFCASSPPGGPETQYFGPGTRLLVL.

CDR3 sequence: CASSQGRQLPTNEQFF. In DNA form, the CDR3 reads TGCGCCAGCAGCCAAGGACGTCAGCTTCCTACGAATGAGCAGTTCTTC. The V call is TRBV4-3, the J call TRBJ2-1; D uncertain. Germline V gives CDR1 LGHNA, CDR2 YSLEER. Trimming shortened V by 1 base and J by 7 bases, and 17 bases separated the two germline ends. CDR3 length: 16 amino acids.

The chain recombines TRBV10-3 with TRBJ2-7, with TRBD1 identical over 8 bases. Germline V gene lookup returns CDR1 ENHRY and CDR2 SYGVKD. V trimming: 2 bases; J trimming: 3 bases; junction bases outside the gene matches: 6. CDR3 length equals 15 residues. CDR3 DNA sequence: TGTGCCATCAGTGAGGGACAGGGTGAACTCTACGAGCAGTACTTC. Residues: CAISEGQGELYEQYF.

This clonotype has just a few counts. The chain joins TRBV25-1 to TRBJ2-5; no definite D call. The ends were cut back, 2 bases at V and 2 bases at J, with 12 bases in the middle. Germline V lookup: CDR1 MGHDK, CDR2 SYGVNS. The CDR3 spans 15 residues. CDR3 bases: TGTGCCAGCAGTGAACCCCGTCCCGGACAAGAGACCCAGTACTTC. It encodes CASSEPRPGQETQYF.

This clonotype was observed a handful of times. The chain is built from TRBV11-2 and TRBJ1-1; D ambiguous. CDR3 length equals 15 residues. Trimming removed 6 bases from V and 9 bases from J, with 23 bases in between. CDR1 SGHAT and CDR2 FQNNGV come from the germline V gene. CDR3 region: CASSQYTRRGVQAFF. The CDR3 coding sequence is TGTGCCAGCAGTCAATACACCCGCCGGGGAGTCCAAGCTTTCTTT. The full variable domain, completed using reference TRBV11-2 and TRBJ1-1, is EAGVAQSPRYKIIEKRQSVAFWCNPISGHATLYWYQQILGQGPKLLIQFQNNGVVDDSQLPKDRFSAERLKGVDSTLKIQPAKLEDSAVYLCASSQYTRRGVQAFFGQGTRLTVV.

The V gene is TRBV4-1, the J gene TRBJ1-2; TRBD1 aligns across 8 bases. The CDR3 has 15 residues. Germline-derived CDR1 and CDR2 are MGHRA and YSYEKL. V lost 1 base and J lost 4; bases outside the gene matches: 5. CDR3 amino acids: CASSQGQGASYGYTF. For the CDR3, the DNA is TGCGCCAGCAGCCAAGGGCAGGGGGCCAGCTATGGCTACACCTTC.

The sample holds many counts of this clonotype. This chain joins TRBV5-1 and TRBJ2-2; 8 bases are a match to TRBD2. This CDR3 has 15 residues. The germline gives CDR1 SGHRS, CDR2 YFSETQ. After removal of 7 bases from V and 2 bases from J, the junction contained 7 bases not matched to a gene. CDR3 coding DNA: TGCGCCAGCCGTCCGGGACTAGGAAACACCGGGGAGCTGTTTTTT. It is translated as CASRPGLGNTGELFF.

CDR3 DNA sequence: TGTGCCACCAGAGAGACAGGGGGGTCCTCTGGGGCCAACGTCCTGACTTTC. It encodes CATRETGGSSGANVLTF. The chain employs TRBV15 and TRBJ2-6; 9 bases fit TRBD1. The J segment lost 0 bases and the V segment lost 6 bases, leaving 6 bases of the junction unmatched. Germline CDR1 LNHNV, CDR2 YYDKDF (reference sequence). The CDR3 runs 17 residues.

The chain has TRBV7-8 and TRBJ2-1; D perhaps matches TRBD1 (6 bases). The CDR3 is 14 amino acids. The germline V and J ends were trimmed by 5 bases and 7 bases, with 15 bases remaining between them. Germline CDR1 and CDR2: SGHVS and FQNEAQ. The CDR3 spells CASSLRGTGNEQFF. In DNA, the CDR3 is TGTGCCAGCAGCCTTAGGGGGACCGGGAATGAGCAGTTCTTC.

This clonotype was counted only a few times. The V and J genes are TRBV7-9 and TRBJ1-1, with a possible D match to TRBD1 (6 bases). The CDR3 is 15 amino acids. Germline CDR1 and CDR2: SEHNR and FQNEAQ (reference sequence). Trimming removed 7 bases from V and 1 base from J, with 16 bases in between. The CDR3 loop reads CASTSGVGRNTEAFF. The CDR3 bases are TGTGCCAGCACCTCAGGGGTGGGGAGGAACACTGAAGCTTTCTTT.

In this sample, this clonotype turned up a few times. The chain links TRBV7-2 to TRBJ2-7; D is perhaps TRBD2 (5 bases). The CDR3 is made up of 15 amino acids. The ends were cut back, 1 base at V and 4 bases at J, with 14 bases in the middle. Germline loops: CDR1 SGHTA, CDR2 FQGNSA. Here the CDR3 reads CASSLGRASKYEQYF. Written as DNA, the CDR3 is TGTGCCAGCAGCTTAGGGCGGGCCTCCAAATACGAGCAGTACTTC.

V gene TRBV27 combines with J gene TRBJ2-2; maybe TRBD1 (6 bases). Looked up from germline, CDR1 is MNHEY and CDR2 is SMNVEV (reference sequence). The germline V and J ends were trimmed by 2 bases and 1 base, with 8 bases remaining between them. The CDR3 length is 15 residues. Here the CDR3 DNA reads TGTGCCAGCAGTTTAGGGGGCCGGAACACCGGGGAGCTGTTTTTT. Protein product: CASSLGGRNTGELFF.

This clonotype was found many times. This chain links TRBV5-1 with TRBJ2-1; 9 positions agree with TRBD2. In germline, CDR1 is SGHRS, CDR2 YFSETQ. J was trimmed by 1 base and V by 2 bases; bases with no gene match: 1. The CDR3 sequence is 15 residues long. CDR3 region: CASSFTSGSYNEQFF. For the CDR3, the DNA is TGCGCCAGCAGCTTTACTAGCGGGTCCTACAATGAGCAGTTCTTC.

This clonotype was picked up many times. V and J are TRBV9 and TRBJ2-1, with TRBD1 as a possible D gene (5 bases). The V gene lost 3 bases and the J gene lost 1 base, with 11 bases spanning the gap. The CDR3 has 15 amino acids. Germline V gives CDR1 SGDLS, CDR2 YYNGEE. The CDR3 DNA follows: TGTGCCAGCAGCGAAGGGGTTGGGTCCTACAATGAGCAGTTCTTC. Translation: CASSEGVGSYNEQFF.

The chain carries TRBV29-1 and TRBJ2-5, with 9 bases fitting TRBD1. Germline trimming cut 7 bases from V and 2 bases from J; bases unmatched to any gene: 5. The CDR3 loop spans 13 amino acids. CDR1 SQVTM and CDR2 ANQGSEA come from the germline V gene. CDR3 residues: CSAGQGTQETQYF. The CDR3 DNA follows: TGCAGCGCCGGACAGGGGACTCAAGAGACCCAGTACTTC.

The chain joins TRBV12-3 or TRBV12-4 to TRBJ1-1; 10 bases fit TRBD1. Trimming at V came to 5 bases and at J to 4 bases, leaving 7 bases not matched to a gene. The CDR3 length is 15 residues. The CDR3 is CASSPTGGAFTEAFF. For the CDR3, the DNA is TGTGCCAGCAGTCCGACAGGGGGCGCTTTCACTGAAGCTTTCTTT.

V and J are TRBV7-3 and TRBJ2-2; D is perhaps TRBD2 (5 bases). Between the trimmed V and J ends, which lost 5 bases and 4 bases, there was a span of 17 bases. CDR3 size: 16 residues. The germline gives CDR1 SGHTA, CDR2 FQGTGA. The CDR3 coding sequence is TGTGCCAGCAGCCGAACGCGACGAGGAGGCACCGGGGAGCTGTTTTTT. Amino acids: CASSRTRRGGTGELFF. The variable domain in full, with the rest retrieved from reference TRBV7-3 and TRBJ2-2, is GAGVSQTPSNKVTEKGKYVELRCDPISGHTALYWYRQSLGQGPEFLIYFQGTGAADDSGLPNDRFFAVRPEGSVSTLKIQRTERGDSAVYLCASSRTRRGGTGELFFGEGSRLTVL.

This clonotype was seen only a few times. The gene calls are TRBV7-9 and TRBJ2-6, with a weak D call TRBD1 (5 bases). This CDR3 comprises 18 residues. Germline V CDR1 and CDR2: SEHNR, FQNEAQ (reference sequence). With 5 bases removed from V and 2 bases from J, the gap between germline ends came to 19 bases. Here the CDR3 DNA reads TGTGCCAGCAGCCCAGGGCCCATTCACCAGACTGGGGCCAACGTCCTGACTTTC. Translation: CASSPGPIHQTGANVLTF. Full variable domain (missing parts from reference TRBV7-9 and TRBJ2-6): DTGVSQNPRHKITKRGQNVTFRCDPISEHNRLYWYRQTLGQGPEFLTYFQNEAQLEKSRLLSDRFSAERPKGSFSTLEIQRTEQGDSAMYLCASSPGPIHQTGANVLTFGAGSRLTVL.

This clonotype was observed a handful of times. J is TRBJ1-1 and V is TRBV29-1, with D hard to call. CDR1 and CDR2 from the germline V gene are SQVTM and ANQGSEA. The CDR3 contains 14 residues. Trimming pared 8 bases from V and 1 base from J, leaving 17 bases between. Written as DNA, the CDR3 is TGCAGCCCTCGCTTGGAGGACGGGAACACTGAAGCTTTCTTT. This gives the protein CSPRLEDGNTEAFF.

This chain uses TRBV12-3 or TRBV12-4 with TRBJ2-1, with 13 nucleotides matching TRBD2. This CDR3 contains 17 residues. V dropped 6 bases and J dropped 7; count of bases not matched to a gene: 12. CDR3 nucleotides: TGTGCCAGCAGCCCCGGGTCTGGGACTAGCGGGAAAAATGAGCAGTTCTTC. It codes for CASSPGSGTSGKNEQFF.

This clonotype was found a few times. The chain carries TRBV12-3 or TRBV12-4 and TRBJ1-2, with D possibly being TRBD1 (5 bases). V was shortened by 1 base and J by 8 bases, with 11 bases between the two germline ends. The CDR3 is 13 residues long. The CDR3 here is CASSLVGGDGYTF. The CDR3 DNA reads TGTGCCAGCAGTTTAGTCGGTGGGGACGGCTACACCTTC.

Ten or more counts support this clonotype. The chain uses TRBV5-1 and TRBJ2-7; tentatively, D is TRBD2 (6 bases). V shed 4 bases and J shed 3 bases, with 17 bases lying between them. CDR1 and CDR2 (germline): SGHRS, YFSETQ. The CDR3 spans 15 residues. CDR3 sequence: CASSGDGGTLYEQYF. Here the CDR3 DNA reads TGCGCCAGCAGCGGCGACGGAGGGACCCTCTACGAGCAGTACTTC. The variable domain in full, with the rest retrieved from reference TRBV5-1 and TRBJ2-7, is KAGVTQTPRYLIKTRGQQVTLSCSPISGHRSVSWYQQTPGQGLQFLFEYFSETQRNKGNFPGRFSGRQFSNSRSEMNVSTLELGDSALYLCASSGDGGTLYEQYFGPGTRLTVT.

This clonotype was picked up a small number of times. A much larger clonotype is one base distant, so this may be a read error. The V gene is TRBV25-1, the J gene TRBJ2-7; D unresolved. Trimming removed 4 bases from V and 3 bases from J, with 4 bases in between. CDR3 length equals 11 residues. Germline CDR1 reads MGHDK; CDR2 reads SYGVNS. This CDR3 is CASSGVYEQYF. The CDR3 DNA reads TGTGCCAGCAGTGGGGTCTACGAGCAGTACTTC.

This clonotype has a handful of counts. The gene calls are TRBV9 and TRBJ2-2, with D perhaps matching TRBD1 or TRBD2 (5 bases each). Between the trimmed V and J ends, which lost 0 bases and 2 bases, there was a span of 11 bases. Germline values: CDR1 SGDLS, CDR2 YYNGEE. The CDR3 is 16 amino acids. The CDR3, as DNA: TGTGCCAGCAGCGTAGGGACGGGGCTCAACACCGGGGAGCTGTTTTTT. Amino acid sequence: CASSVGTGLNTGELFF.

V gene TRBV29-1 combines with J gene TRBJ2-1; D not resolved. The V end was cut by 2 bases, the J end by 2 bases, with 10 bases between. The CDR3 totals 14 residues. In germline, CDR1 is SQVTM, CDR2 ANQGSEA. CDR3 region: CSVEIARTYNEQFF. In nucleotides, the CDR3 is TGCAGCGTTGAAATAGCTCGCACCTACAATGAGCAGTTCTTC.

This clonotype was seen ten or more times. V is TRBV3-1 and J is TRBJ1-1; possibly TRBD1 for D (6 bases). Deletions cut 6 bases from V and 7 bases from J, with 9 bases between. The CDR3 covers 11 residues. The germline CDR1 and CDR2 sequences are LGHDT and YNNKEL (reference sequence). CDR3 coding DNA: TGTGCCAGCAGAGGGGGGGTTGAAGCTTTCTTT. This codes for CASRGGVEAFF.

This clonotype was recorded a few times. The chain is built from TRBV2 and TRBJ2-1; D is possibly TRBD1 (7 bases). The CDR3 contains 12 residues. The ends were cut back, 9 bases at V and 12 bases at J, with 18 bases in the middle. Germline CDR1 and CDR2: SNHLY and FYNNEI. As DNA, the CDR3 is TGTGCCAGGACAGGGAGGACCCATGCGCAGTTCTTC. The encoded protein is CARTGRTHAQFF.

This clonotype appeared a few times. The CDR3 sequence is CSADGGTGDQETQYF. DNA for the CDR3: TGCAGTGCTGATGGTGGAACGGGGGATCAAGAGACCCAGTACTTC. The chain couples TRBV20-1 to TRBJ2-5; TRBD2 might be the D (6 bases). Germline V lookup: CDR1 DFQATT, CDR2 SNEGSKA (reference sequence). Trimming took off 5 bases at V and 2 bases at J, with 18 bases between the two ends. The CDR3 sequence is 15 residues long.

This clonotype was recorded many times. The rearrangement links TRBV7-2 to TRBJ2-5, with TRBD2 as a possible D gene (6 bases). Trimming pared 0 bases from V and 5 bases from J, leaving 10 bases between. This CDR3 is 14 amino acids long. The V gene's germline CDR1 is SGHTA and CDR2 FQGNSA. The CDR3 loop is CASSLAGGGETQYF. For the CDR3, the DNA is TGTGCCAGCAGCTTAGCGGGAGGAGGGGAGACCCAGTACTTC.